These 15 T cell receptor beta chains were sequenced from one sample in a study of blood T cells in healthy people across ages. The second PCR ran about 6 to 12 cycles with a sample-barcoded 5' primer and J-beta primers. One entry per CDR3 protein, called by TCRdb with MiXCR from the 5' RACE reads. The table has approximately 290,000 distinct CDR3 sequences, around 29% seen once. The material sequenced was blood. Source of these receptors: a woman between 65 and 79 years old in good health.

The chain recombines TRBV20-1 with TRBJ2-7; D gene uncertain. Germline CDR1 and CDR2: DFQATT and SNEGSKA (reference sequence). This CDR3 has 15 amino acids. The ends were cut back, 0 bases at V and 2 bases at J, with 14 bases in the middle. In nucleotides, the CDR3 is TGCAGTGCTAGAGATTGGTCAGAGACCACCTACGAGCAGTACTTC. Translation gives CSARDWSETTYEQYF.

This clonotype was seen a handful of times. This rearrangement joins TRBV29-1 to TRBJ2-7; D is possibly TRBD1 (6 bases). V lost 5 bases, J lost 5 bases, and 19 bases lay in between. The CDR3 loop spans 14 amino acids. Per the germline V gene, CDR1 is SQVTM and CDR2 is ANQGSEA. CDR3 loop: CSVRSSRGIHEQYF. CDR3 nucleotides: TGCAGCGTTAGGTCCAGCAGGGGTATTCACGAGCAGTACTTC.

The gene calls are TRBV5-5 and TRBJ1-1; unclear D gene. V shed 3 bases and J shed 1 base, with 7 bases lying between them. The length of the CDR3 is 13 residues. Germline-derived CDR1 and CDR2 are SGHKS and YYEKEE (reference sequence). DNA of the CDR3: TGTGCCAGCAGCTACGATCCGAACACTGAAGCTTTCTTT. It codes for CASSYDPNTEAFF.

The CDR3 region has the DNA TGCAGTGCTAGAGTGACGGGGGACACTGAAGCTTTCTTT. It codes for CSARVTGDTEAFF. The chain has TRBV20-1 and TRBJ1-1; weak D call: TRBD1 (5 bases). The germline V gene encodes CDR1 DFQATT and CDR2 SNEGSKA (reference sequence). The ends were cut back, 1 base at V and 3 bases at J, with 9 bases in the middle. The CDR3 loop spans 13 amino acids.

In this sample, this clonotype turned up a few times. The chain carries TRBV7-9 and TRBJ2-7, with D uncertain. This CDR3 has 15 residues. Germline lookup yields CDR1 SEHNR and CDR2 FQNEAQ (reference sequence). V gave up 5 bases and J gave up 6 bases, with 20 bases separating them. The CDR3 region is CASSPGLRTGGEQYF. CDR3 coding DNA: TGTGCCAGCAGCCCCGGTCTAAGGACGGGTGGCGAGCAGTACTTC.

The rearrangement uses TRBV14 and TRBJ2-5; 10 nucleotides match TRBD2. Germline-derived CDR1 and CDR2 are SGHDN and FVKESK. The CDR3 extends over 14 amino acids. Trimming cost V 4 bases and J 5 bases; bases outside gene matches: 4. CDR3 amino acids: CASSLTGLAETQYF. The CDR3 coding sequence is TGTGCCAGCAGCCTTACGGGACTAGCGGAGACCCAGTACTTC.

This clonotype was seen repeatedly, ten times or more. CDR3 DNA sequence: TGCGCCAGCAGCTCATATGGGGACTTCCAAGAGACCCAGTACTTC. Protein: CASSSYGDFQETQYF. The chain recombines TRBV5-1 with TRBJ2-5; D possibly corresponds to TRBD2 (6 bases). Trimming shortened V by 3 bases and J by 1 base, and 13 bases separated the two germline ends. Germline V gene data show CDR1 as SGHRS and CDR2 as YFSETQ. This CDR3 spans 15 amino acids.

This clonotype was detected only a few times. V is TRBV6-5 and J is TRBJ2-5; D call uncertain. CDR3 length: 13 amino acids. V lost 6 bases, J lost 2 bases, and 10 bases lay in between. Germline V gene data show CDR1 as MNHEY and CDR2 as SVGAGI. CDR3 amino acids: CASRLAGQETQYF. CDR3 DNA: TGTGCCAGCAGACTTGCCGGGCAAGAGACCCAGTACTTC.

The chain couples TRBV7-9 to TRBJ2-7, with D possibly TRBD1 on 6 matching bases. V was clipped by 10 bases and J by 4 bases, with 11 bases between them. Per the germline V gene, CDR1 is SEHNR and CDR2 is FQNEAQ (reference sequence). CDR3 length: 11 amino acids. This chain's CDR3 is CATGQRYEQYF. CDR3 sequence (DNA): TGTGCCACCGGACAGAGGTACGAGCAGTACTTC.

This chain connects TRBV2 to TRBJ1-2, with D tentatively TRBD1 (5 bases). Between the trimmed V and J ends, which lost 4 bases and 2 bases, there was a span of 8 bases. Looked up from germline, CDR1 is SNHLY and CDR2 is FYNNEI. The CDR3 consists of 13 residues. In DNA, the CDR3 is TGTGCCAGCAGTGGCAGGGTGAACTATGGCTACACCTTC. Residues: CASSGRVNYGYTF.

The chain recombines TRBV29-1 with TRBJ2-1; D is uncertain. Germline-derived CDR1 and CDR2 are SQVTM and ANQGSEA. The CDR3 consists of 13 residues. Between the trimmed V and J ends, which lost 7 bases and 6 bases, there was a span of 16 bases. This CDR3 reads CSGTQYSGNEQFF. The CDR3 DNA is TGCAGCGGAACACAGTATTCTGGCAATGAGCAGTTCTTC.

A word on this clonotype: This may arise from a read error, as a much more abundant clone is one base away. The V and J genes are TRBV12-3 or TRBV12-4 and TRBJ1-2; 7 positions match TRBD1. The CDR3 has 14 amino acids. CDR3 sequence reads: CVSSLAGQENGYTF. CDR3 in DNA: TGTGTCAGCAGTTTAGCCGGACAGGAGAATGGCTACACCTTC.

Comments on this clonotype: Mismatch with germline at one junction end may stem from a read error. The chain employs TRBV28 and TRBJ2-5; a weak D match, TRBD1 (6 bases). This CDR3 region has 12 residues. Germline V CDR1 and CDR2: MDHEN, SYDVKM. In nucleotides, the CDR3 is TGTGCCAGCAGTCAACCCCAGGGGTTATGGCACTTC. Its protein product is CASSQPQGLWHF.

Only a few counts were recorded for this clonotype. The chain combines TRBV6-5 with TRBJ1-1; a weak D match, TRBD1 (5 bases). V was trimmed by 8 bases and J by 6 bases, leaving 22 bases between them. The CDR3 is 15 amino acids. The germline V gene has CDR1 MNHEY and CDR2 SVGAGI. The CDR3 here is CASSRGRRLGAEAFF. The CDR3 DNA sequence: TGTGCCAGCTCGCGGGGACGTCGGTTGGGGGCTGAAGCTTTCTTT.

The rearrangement links TRBV20-1 to TRBJ2-5; 11 nucleotides line up with TRBD2. The J call may be mistaken, given a closer DNA end match to TRBJ2-1. The CDR3 is 14 amino acids. Germline assignment: CDR1 DFQATT and CDR2 SNEGSKA (reference sequence). The CDR3: CSALPSGRRDEQFF. CDR3 nucleotides: TGCAGTGCTCTTCCTAGCGGGAGGCGAGATGAGCAGTTCTTC.